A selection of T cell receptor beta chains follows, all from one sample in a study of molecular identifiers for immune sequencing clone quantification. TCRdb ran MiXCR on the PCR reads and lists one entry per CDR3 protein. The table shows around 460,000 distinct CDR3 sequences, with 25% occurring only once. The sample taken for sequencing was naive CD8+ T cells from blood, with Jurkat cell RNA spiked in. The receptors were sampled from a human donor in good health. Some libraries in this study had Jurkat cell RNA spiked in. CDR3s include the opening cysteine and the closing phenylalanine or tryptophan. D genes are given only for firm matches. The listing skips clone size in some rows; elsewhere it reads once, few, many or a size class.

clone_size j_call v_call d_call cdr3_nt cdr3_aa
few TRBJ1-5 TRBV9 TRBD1 TGTGCCAGCAGCGGCGGGACAGCGGGCAATCAGCCCCAGCATTTT CASSGGTAGNQPQHF
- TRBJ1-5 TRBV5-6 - TGTGCCAGCAGCTTGGGTTGGCAGCCCCGGCATTTT CASSLGWQPRHF
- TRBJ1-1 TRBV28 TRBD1 TGTACCAGCAGTCCGCGGACAGGGGTGACTGAAGCTTTCTTT CTSSPRTGVTEAFF
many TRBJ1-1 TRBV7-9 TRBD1 TGTGCCAGCAGCCCCACAGGGGGAGGCACTGAAGCTTTCTTT CASSPTGGGTEAFF
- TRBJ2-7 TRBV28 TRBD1 TGTGCCAGCATCATGGGACAGTCCAGCTCCTACGAGCAGTACTTC CASIMGQSSSYEQYF
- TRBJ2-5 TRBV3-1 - TGTGCCAGCAGCCAAGTTGCGGGGATGGGAGGTCAAGAGACCCAGTACTTC CASSQVAGMGGQETQYF
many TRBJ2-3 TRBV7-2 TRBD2 TGTGCCAGCAGCTGGTCGGGGGGGCAGACAGATACGCAGTATTTT CASSWSGGQTDTQYF
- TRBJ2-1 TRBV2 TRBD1 TGTGCCAGCAGTGGGGGACAGGGCCTAGCGAAGGACAATGAGCAGTTCTTC CASSGGQGLAKDNEQFF
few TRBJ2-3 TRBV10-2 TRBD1 TGCGCCAGCAACGGACAGGGGGCAGGAGATACGCAGTATTTT CASNGQGAGDTQYF
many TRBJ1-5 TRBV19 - TGTGCCAGTAGTATGGGTAATCAGCCCCAGCATTTT CASSMGNQPQHF
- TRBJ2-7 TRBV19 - TGTGCCAGTAGTATCGACGGGACCACCTACGAGCAGTACTTC CASSIDGTTYEQYF
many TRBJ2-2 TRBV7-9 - TGTGCCAGCAGCTTAGTTTGGAACACCGGGGAGCTGTTTTTT CASSLVWNTGELFF
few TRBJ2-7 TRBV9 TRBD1 TGTGCCAGCAGCGTAGGAGGGACAGGGACCTACGAGCAGTACTTC CASSVGGTGTYEQYF
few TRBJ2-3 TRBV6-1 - TGTGCCACGAACCTACTTAGCACAGATACGCAGTATTTT CATNLLSTDTQYF
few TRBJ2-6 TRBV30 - TGTGCCTGGAGTGCAGGGGCTGGGGCCAACGTCCTGACTTTC CAWSAGAGANVLTF
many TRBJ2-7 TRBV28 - TGTGCCAGCAGTACGTTCTCAGCTTACGAGCAGTACTTC CASSTFSAYEQYF
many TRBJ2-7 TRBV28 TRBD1 TGTGCCAGCAGCCTGGACAGGGGCGAGCAGTACTTC CASSLDRGEQYF
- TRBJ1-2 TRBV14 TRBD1 TGTGCCAGCAGCCAAGATTATAACAGGGGGCGCAGCATTTTGGGAGAAGTTTACTATGGCTACACCTTC CASSQDYNRGRSILGEVYYGYTF
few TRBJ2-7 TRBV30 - TGTGCCTGGAGTGTAAGGCAGGCCCTAGTCTACGAGCAGTACTTC CAWSVRQALVYEQYF
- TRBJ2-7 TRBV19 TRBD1 TGTGCCAGTAGTATAGATCACTCAGGGGGCAGCTACGAGCAGTACTTC CASSIDHSGGSYEQYF
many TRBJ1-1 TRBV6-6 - TGTGCCAGCAGTTACGCGGATCAGAACACTGAAGCTTTCTTT CASSYADQNTEAFF
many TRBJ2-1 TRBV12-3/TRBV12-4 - TGTGCCAGCAGTTCCCCCGGGACACCGAACAATGAGCAGTTCTTC CASSSPGTPNNEQFF
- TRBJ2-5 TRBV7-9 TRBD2 TGTGCCAGCAGCCCCCTTACTAGCGGGGGGGAGACCCAGTACTTC CASSPLTSGGETQYF
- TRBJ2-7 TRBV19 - TGTGCCAGTAGTCCGGGACGTACGACCTACGAGCAGTACTTC CASSPGRTTYEQYF
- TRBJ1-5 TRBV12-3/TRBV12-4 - TGTGCCAGCAGTCCCTCATTCGGACAGCGGTGGATACCCCAGCATTTT CASSPSFGQRWIPQHF
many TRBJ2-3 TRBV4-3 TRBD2 TGCGCCAGCAGCCCAACGACCCTGACTAGCCGGGCCACCGATACGCAGTATTTT CASSPTTLTSRATDTQYF
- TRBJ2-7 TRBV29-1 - TGCAGCGTTGAAGAGGGGGAGTACTACGAGCAGTACTTC CSVEEGEYYEQYF
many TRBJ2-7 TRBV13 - TGTGCCAGCAGCTCTGGGGGCGGGCCCTTAGATGAGCAGTACTTC CASSSGGGPLDEQYF
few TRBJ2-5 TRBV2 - TGTGCCAGCAGTGAAAGGGAAGCAAAAGTACGCCAAGAGACCCAGTACTTC CASSEREAKVRQETQYF
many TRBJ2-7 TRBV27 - TGTGCCAGCAGTTTTACAGGGAGGCACGAGCAGTACTTC CASSFTGRHEQYF
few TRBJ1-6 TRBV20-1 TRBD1 TGCAGTGCTAGAGAGTCGGAGGACAGGGTTCTCTCACCCCTCCACTTT CSARESEDRVLSPLHF